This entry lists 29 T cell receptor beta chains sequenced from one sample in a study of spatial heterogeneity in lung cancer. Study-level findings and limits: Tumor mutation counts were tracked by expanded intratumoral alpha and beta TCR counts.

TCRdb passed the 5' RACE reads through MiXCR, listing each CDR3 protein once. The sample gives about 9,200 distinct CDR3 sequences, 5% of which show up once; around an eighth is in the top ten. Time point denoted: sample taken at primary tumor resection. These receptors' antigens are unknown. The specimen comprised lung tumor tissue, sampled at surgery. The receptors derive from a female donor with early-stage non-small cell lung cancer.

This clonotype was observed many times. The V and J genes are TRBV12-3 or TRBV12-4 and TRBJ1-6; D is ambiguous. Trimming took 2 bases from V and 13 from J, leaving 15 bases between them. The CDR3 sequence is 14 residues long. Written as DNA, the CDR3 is TGTGCCAGCAGTTTAATGTTCTTTCCTGGGCCCCTCCACTTT. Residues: CASSLMFFPGPLHF.

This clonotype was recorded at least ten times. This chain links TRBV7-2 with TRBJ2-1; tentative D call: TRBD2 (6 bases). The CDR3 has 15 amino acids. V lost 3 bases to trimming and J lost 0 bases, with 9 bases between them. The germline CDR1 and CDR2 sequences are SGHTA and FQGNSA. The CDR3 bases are TGTGCCAGCAGCTTGGCTAGCGCCTCCTACAATGAGCAGTTCTTC. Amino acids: CASSLASASYNEQFF.

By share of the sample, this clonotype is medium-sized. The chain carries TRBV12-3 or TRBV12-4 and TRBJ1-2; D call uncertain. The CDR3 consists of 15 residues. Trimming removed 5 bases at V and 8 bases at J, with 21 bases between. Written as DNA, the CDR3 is TGTGCCAGCAGTAGGAAATCTCCCGAAATGAAGGGCTACACCTTC. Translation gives CASSRKSPEMKGYTF.

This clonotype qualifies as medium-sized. This CDR3 is CSGKGGRETQYF. CDR3 DNA sequence: TGCAGTGGCAAGGGAGGGCGAGAGACCCAGTACTTC. The gene calls are TRBV20-1 and TRBJ2-5, with 7 bases aligning to TRBD2. Losses at the gene ends were 7 bases for V and 4 bases for J; bases not matched to a gene: 6. This CDR3 region has 12 residues. Germline values: CDR1 DFQATT, CDR2 SNEGSKA (reference sequence).

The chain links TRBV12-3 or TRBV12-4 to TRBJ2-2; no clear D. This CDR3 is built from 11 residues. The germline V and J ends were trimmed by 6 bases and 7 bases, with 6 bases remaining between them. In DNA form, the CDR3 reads TGTGCCAGCAGCCTAATCGGGGAGCTGTTTTTT. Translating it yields CASSLIGELFF.

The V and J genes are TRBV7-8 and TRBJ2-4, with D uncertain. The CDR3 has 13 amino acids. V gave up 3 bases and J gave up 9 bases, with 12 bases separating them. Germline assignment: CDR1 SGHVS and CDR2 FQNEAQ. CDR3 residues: CASSFIGHGIQYF. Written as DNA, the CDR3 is TGTGCCAGCAGCTTCATCGGGCATGGCATTCAGTACTTC.

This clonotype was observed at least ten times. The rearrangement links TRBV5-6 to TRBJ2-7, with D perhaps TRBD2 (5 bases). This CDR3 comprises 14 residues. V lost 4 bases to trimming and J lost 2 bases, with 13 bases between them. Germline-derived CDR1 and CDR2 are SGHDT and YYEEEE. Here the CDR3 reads CASSLAGIAYEQYF. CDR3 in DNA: TGTGCCAGCAGCCTAGCCGGGATAGCCTACGAGCAGTACTTC.

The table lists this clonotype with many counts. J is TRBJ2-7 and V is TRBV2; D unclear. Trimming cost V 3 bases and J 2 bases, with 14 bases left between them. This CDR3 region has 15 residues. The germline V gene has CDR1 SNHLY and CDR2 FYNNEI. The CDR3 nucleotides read TGTGCCAGCAGTGATCCGGGCAAGCGAACCTACGAGCAGTACTTC. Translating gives CASSDPGKRTYEQYF.

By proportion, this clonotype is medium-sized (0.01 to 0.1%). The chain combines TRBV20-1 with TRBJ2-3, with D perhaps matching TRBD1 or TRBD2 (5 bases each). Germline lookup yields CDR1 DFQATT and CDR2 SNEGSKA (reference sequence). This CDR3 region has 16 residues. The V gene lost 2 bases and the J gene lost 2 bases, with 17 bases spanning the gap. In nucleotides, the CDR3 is TGCAGTGCTAGACCCCGGGACCAACCACCCACAGATACGCAGTATTTT. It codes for CSARPRDQPPTDTQYF.

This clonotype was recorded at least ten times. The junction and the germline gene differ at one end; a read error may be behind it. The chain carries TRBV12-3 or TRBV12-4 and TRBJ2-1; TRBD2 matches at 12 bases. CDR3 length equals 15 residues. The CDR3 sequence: CASNLRLAGVGEQFF. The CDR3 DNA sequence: TGTGCCAGCAATTTAAGACTAGCGGGAGTAGGTGAGCAGTTCTTC.

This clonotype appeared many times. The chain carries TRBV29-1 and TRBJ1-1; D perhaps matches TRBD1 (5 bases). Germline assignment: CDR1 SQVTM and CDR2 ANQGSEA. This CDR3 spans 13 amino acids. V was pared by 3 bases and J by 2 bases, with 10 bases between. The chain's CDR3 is CSVEQGINTEAFF. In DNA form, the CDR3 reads TGCAGCGTTGAGCAGGGTATAAACACTGAAGCTTTCTTT.

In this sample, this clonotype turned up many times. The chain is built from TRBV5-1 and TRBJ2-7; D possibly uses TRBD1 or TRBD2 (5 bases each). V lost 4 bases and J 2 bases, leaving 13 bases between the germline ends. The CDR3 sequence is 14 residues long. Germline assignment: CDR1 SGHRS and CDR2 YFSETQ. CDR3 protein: CASSTRAGAYEQYF. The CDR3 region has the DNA TGCGCCAGCAGCACCAGGGCCGGGGCCTACGAGCAGTACTTC.

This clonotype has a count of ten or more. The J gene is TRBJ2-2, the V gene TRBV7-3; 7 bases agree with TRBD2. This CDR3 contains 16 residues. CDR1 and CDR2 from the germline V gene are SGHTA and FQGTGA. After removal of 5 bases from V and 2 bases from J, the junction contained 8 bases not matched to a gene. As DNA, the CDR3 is TGTGCCAGCAGCCCCTTTGGGAGGGAAAACACCGGGGAGCTGTTTTTT. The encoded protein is CASSPFGRENTGELFF.

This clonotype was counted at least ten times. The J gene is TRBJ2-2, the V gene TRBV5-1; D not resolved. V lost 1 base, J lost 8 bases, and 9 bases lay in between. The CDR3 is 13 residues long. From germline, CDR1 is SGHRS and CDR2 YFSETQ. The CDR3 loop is CASSLPGIGELFF. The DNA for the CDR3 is TGCGCCAGCAGCTTGCCTGGGATAGGGGAGCTGTTTTTT.

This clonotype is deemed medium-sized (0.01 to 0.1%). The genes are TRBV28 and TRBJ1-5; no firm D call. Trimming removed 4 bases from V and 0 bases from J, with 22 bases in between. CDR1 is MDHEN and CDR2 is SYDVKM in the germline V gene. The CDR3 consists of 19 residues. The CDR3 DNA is TGTGCCAGCAGTTCTCTTGCGGGCAGGTTAAAGGATAGCAATCAGCCCCAGCATTTT. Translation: CASSSLAGRLKDSNQPQHF.

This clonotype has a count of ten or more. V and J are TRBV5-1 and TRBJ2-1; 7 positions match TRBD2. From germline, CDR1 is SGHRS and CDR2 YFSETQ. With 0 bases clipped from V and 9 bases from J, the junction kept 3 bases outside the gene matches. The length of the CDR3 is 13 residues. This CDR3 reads CASSLGLATEQFF. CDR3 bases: TGCGCCAGCAGCTTGGGACTAGCTACTGAGCAGTTCTTC.

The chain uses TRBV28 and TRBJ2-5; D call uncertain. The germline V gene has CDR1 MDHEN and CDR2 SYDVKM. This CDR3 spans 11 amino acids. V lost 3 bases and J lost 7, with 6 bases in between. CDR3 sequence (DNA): TGTGCCAGCAGTTTTCAGCTGACCCAGTACTTC. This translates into CASSFQLTQYF.

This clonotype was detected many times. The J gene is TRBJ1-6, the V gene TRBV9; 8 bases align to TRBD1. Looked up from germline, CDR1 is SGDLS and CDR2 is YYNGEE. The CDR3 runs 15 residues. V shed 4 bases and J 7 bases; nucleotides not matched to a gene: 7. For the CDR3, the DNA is TGTGCCAGCAGCTCCCAGGGGGCCGGGAATTCACCCCTCCACTTT. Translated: CASSSQGAGNSPLHF.

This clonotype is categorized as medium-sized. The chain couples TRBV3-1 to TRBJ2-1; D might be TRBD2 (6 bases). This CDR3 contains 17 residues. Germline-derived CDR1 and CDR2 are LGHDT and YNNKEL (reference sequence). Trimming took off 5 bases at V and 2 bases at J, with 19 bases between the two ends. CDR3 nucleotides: TGTGCCAGCAGCTCCCGAAGTCTTACTAGCACCTACAATGAGCAGTTCTTC. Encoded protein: CASSSRSLTSTYNEQFF.

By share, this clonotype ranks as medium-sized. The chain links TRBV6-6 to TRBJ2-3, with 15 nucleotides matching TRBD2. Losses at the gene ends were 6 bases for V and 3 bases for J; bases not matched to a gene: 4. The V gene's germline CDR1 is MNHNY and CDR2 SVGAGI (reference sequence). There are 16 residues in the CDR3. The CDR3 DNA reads TGTGCCAGCAGCGGACTAGCGGGAGGGAGGACAGATACGCAGTATTTT. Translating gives CASSGLAGGRTDTQYF.

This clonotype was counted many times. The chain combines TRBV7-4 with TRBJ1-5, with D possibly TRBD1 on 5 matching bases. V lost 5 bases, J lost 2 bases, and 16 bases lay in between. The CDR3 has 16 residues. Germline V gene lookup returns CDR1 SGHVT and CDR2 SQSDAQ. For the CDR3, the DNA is TGTGCCAGCAGCGACCGAGTGGGGGTTCGCAATCAGCCCCAGCATTTT. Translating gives CASSDRVGVRNQPQHF.

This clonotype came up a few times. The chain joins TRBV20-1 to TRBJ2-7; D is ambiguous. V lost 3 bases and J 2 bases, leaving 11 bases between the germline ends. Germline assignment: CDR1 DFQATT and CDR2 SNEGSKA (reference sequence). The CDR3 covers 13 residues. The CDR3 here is CSARRRSTYEQYF. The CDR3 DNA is TGCAGTGCTAGGCGTCGGAGTACCTACGAGCAGTACTTC.

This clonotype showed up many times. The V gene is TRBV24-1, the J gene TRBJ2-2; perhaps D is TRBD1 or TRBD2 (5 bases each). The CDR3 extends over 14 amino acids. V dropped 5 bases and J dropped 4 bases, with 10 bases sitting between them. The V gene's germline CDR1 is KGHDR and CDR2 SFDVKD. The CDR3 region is CATSGGVSTGELFF. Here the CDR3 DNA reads TGTGCCACCAGTGGAGGGGTTTCCACCGGGGAGCTGTTTTTT.

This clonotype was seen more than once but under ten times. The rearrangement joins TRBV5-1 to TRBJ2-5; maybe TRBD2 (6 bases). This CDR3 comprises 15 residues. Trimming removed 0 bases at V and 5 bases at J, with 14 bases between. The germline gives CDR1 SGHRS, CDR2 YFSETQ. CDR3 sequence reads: CASSLVSSGGETQYF. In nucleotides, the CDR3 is TGCGCCAGCAGCTTGGTTTCGAGCGGAGGGGAGACCCAGTACTTC.

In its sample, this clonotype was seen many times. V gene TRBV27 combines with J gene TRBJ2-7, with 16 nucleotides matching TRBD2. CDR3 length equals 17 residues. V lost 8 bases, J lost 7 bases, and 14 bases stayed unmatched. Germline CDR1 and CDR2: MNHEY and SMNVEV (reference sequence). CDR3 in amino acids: CASGNSGLAGGRKEQYF. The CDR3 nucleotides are TGTGCCAGCGGAAATTCGGGACTAGCGGGAGGGCGGAAAGAGCAGTACTTC.

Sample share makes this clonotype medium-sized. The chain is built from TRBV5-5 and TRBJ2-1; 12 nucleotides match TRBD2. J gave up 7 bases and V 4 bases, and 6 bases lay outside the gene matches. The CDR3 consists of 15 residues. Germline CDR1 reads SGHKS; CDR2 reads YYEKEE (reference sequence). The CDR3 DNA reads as TGTGCCAGCAGCCCCCTAGCGGGAGGGGGTAATGAGCAGTTCTTC. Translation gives CASSPLAGGGNEQFF.

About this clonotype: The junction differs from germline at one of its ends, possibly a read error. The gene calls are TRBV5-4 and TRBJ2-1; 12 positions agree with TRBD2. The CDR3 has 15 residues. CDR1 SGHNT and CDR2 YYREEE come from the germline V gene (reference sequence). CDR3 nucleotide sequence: TGTACCAGCAGCTTGGGACTAGCGGGCTACAATGAGCAGTTCTTC. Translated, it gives CTSSLGLAGYNEQFF.

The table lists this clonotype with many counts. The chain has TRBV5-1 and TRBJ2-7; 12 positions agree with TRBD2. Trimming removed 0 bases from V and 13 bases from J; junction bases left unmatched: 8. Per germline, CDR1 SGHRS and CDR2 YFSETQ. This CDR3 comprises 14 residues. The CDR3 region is CASSLAGTSGSAYF. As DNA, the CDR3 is TGCGCCAGCAGCTTGGCCGGGACTAGCGGGTCCGCATACTTC.

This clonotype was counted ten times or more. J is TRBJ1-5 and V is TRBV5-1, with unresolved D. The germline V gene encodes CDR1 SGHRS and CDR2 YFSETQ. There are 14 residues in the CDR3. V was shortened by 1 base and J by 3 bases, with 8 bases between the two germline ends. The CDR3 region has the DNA TGCGCCAGCAGCTTGTCCGGGGACAATCAGCCCCAGCATTTT. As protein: CASSLSGDNQPQHF.